This section outlines one T cell receptor (beta chain) sequence together with its context. This entry is derived from a study of blood T cell repertoires in COVID-19. In the study overall: T cells, B-cell-depleted T cells, or PBMCs supplied cDNA or gDNA.

In the study's own analysis: Amplification from reference gene primers served as the basis for estimated nucleated cell counts. TCRdb keeps only in-frame clones here, not all; method: immunoSEQ multiplex PCR. V, J and clone size are those of that table, while D and trimming were read from the DNA. This sample has 310,000 or so clones, with roughly 90% found just once. The origin of this receptor is a young woman with COVID-19, enrolled during active disease. Material for sequencing was peripheral blood.

CDR3 coding DNA: TGTGCCACACTTAGCGGGAGGCCCTACAATGAGCAGTTCTTC. This translates into CATLSGRPYNEQFF. The chain has TRBV10-3 and TRBJ2-1; 10 bases are a match to TRBD2. CDR1 is ENHRY and CDR2 is SYGVKD in the germline V gene. V lost 10 bases to trimming and J lost 2 bases; unmatched junction nucleotides: 5. This CDR3 region has 14 residues.